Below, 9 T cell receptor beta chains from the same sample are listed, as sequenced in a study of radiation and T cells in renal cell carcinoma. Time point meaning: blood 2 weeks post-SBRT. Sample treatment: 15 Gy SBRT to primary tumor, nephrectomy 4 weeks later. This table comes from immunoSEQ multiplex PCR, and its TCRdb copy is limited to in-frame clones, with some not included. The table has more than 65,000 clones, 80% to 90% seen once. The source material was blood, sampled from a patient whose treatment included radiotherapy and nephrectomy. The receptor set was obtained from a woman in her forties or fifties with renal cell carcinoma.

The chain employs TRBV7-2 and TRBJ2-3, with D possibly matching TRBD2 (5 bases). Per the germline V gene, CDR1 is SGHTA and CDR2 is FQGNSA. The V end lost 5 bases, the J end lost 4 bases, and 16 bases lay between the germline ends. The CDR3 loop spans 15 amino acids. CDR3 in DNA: TGTGCCAGCAGCCCCGTTGGAGGAGCGTCAGATACGCAGTATTTT. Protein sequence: CASSPVGGASDTQYF.

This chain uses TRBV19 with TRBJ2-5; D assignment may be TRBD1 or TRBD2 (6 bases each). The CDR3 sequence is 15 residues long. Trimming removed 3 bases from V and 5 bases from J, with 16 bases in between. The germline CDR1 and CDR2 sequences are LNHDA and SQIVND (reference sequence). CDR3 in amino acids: CASSIWGDTSETQYF. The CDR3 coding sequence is TGTGCCAGTAGTATCTGGGGGGACACTTCGGAGACCCAGTACTTC.

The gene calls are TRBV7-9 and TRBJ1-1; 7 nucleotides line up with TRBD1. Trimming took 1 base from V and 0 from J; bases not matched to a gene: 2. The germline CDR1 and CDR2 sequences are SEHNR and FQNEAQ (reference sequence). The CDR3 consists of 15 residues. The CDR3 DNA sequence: TGTGCCAGCAGCTTAGAAGGGGGCATGAACACTGAAGCTTTCTTT. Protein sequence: CASSLEGGMNTEAFF.

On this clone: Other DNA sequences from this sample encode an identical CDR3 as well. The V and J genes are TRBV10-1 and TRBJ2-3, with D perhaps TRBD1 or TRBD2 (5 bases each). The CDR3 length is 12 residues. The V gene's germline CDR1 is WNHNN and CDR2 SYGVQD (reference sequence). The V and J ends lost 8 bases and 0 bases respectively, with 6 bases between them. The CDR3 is CASGGSTDTQYF. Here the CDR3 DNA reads TGCGCCAGCGGGGGAAGCACAGATACGCAGTATTTT.

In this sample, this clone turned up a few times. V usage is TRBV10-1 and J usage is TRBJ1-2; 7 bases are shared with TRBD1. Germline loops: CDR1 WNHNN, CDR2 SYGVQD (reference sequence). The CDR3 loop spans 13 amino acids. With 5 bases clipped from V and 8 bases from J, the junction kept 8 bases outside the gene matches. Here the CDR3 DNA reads TGCGCCAGCAGTACCGACAGGGATCAGGGCTACACCTTC. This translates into CASSTDRDQGYTF.

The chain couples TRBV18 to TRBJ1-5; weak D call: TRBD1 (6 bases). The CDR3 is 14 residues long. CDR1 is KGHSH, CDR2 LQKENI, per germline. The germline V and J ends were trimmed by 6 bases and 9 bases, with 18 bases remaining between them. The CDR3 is CASSKGPGAGPQHF. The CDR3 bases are TGTGCCAGCTCCAAGGGGCCGGGGGCCGGGCCCCAGCATTTT.

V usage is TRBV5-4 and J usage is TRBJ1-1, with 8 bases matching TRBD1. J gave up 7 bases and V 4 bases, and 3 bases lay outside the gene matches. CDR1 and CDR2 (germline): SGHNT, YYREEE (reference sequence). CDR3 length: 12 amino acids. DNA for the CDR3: TGTGCCAGCAGCAGTGGACAGGGTGAAGCTTTCTTT. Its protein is CASSSGQGEAFF.

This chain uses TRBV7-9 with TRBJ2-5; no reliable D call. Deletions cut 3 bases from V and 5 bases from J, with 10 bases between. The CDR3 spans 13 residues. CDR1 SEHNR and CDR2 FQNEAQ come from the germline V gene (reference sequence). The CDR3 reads CASSLPPRETQYF. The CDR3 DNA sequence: TGTGCCAGCAGCTTGCCCCCGCGCGAGACCCAGTACTTC.

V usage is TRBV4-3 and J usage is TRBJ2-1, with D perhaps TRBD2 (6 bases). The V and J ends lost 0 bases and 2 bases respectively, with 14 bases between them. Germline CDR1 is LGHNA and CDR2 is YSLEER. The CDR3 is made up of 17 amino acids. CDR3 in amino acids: CASSQDRYGLPYNEQFF. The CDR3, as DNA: TGCGCCAGCAGCCAAGATCGTTACGGACTACCCTACAATGAGCAGTTCTTC.